This entry lists 29 T cell receptor beta chains sequenced from one sample in a study of graft-versus-host responses after intestinal transplantation. Some clones are missing from TCRdb's copy, which holds only in-frame ones; the method was immunoSEQ multiplex PCR. The sample contains 30,000 to 40,000 clones, 90% to 95% of which appear only once. The sample was PBMCs, taken 16 days after intestinal transplant. The source of these receptors is a human patient who received an intestinal transplant, so some T cells may come from the graft donor.

This clone has only one observation. The genes are TRBV27 and TRBJ1-5; unclear D gene. The CDR3 contains 17 residues. The germline V gene encodes CDR1 MNHEY and CDR2 SMNVEV (reference sequence). V was pared by 7 bases and J by 0 bases, with 19 bases between. In nucleotides, the CDR3 is TGTGCCAGCACCAAGGAGGTAGGGAATTATAGCAATCAGCCCCAGCATTTT. Amino acid sequence: CASTKEVGNYSNQPQHF.

The chain combines TRBV29-1 with TRBJ2-2, with TRBD1 as a possible D gene (7 bases). Germline values: CDR1 SQVTM, CDR2 ANQGSEA. CDR3 length equals 15 residues. V was cut by 6 bases and J by 5 bases, with 19 bases left in between. The CDR3 DNA reads TGCAGCGTCAAGGAGGGGGCGCAGGGTACCGGGGAGCTGTTTTTT. Residues: CSVKEGAQGTGELFF.

The chain couples TRBV4-3 to TRBJ2-7; tentatively, D is TRBD1 (5 bases). V was cut by 0 bases and J by 3 bases, with 6 bases left in between. In germline, CDR1 is LGHNA, CDR2 YSLEER. The CDR3 is made up of 13 amino acids. CDR3 residues: CASSQDRGYEQYF. As DNA, the CDR3 is TGCGCCAGCAGCCAAGATAGGGGCTACGAGCAGTACTTC.

V and J are TRBV30 and TRBJ2-7; TRBD2 matches 7 bases. Germline V gene sequence: CDR1 GTSNPN, CDR2 SVGIG (reference sequence). The CDR3 has 12 amino acids. V lost 4 bases to trimming and J lost 7 bases; unmatched junction nucleotides: 7. The CDR3 loop reads CAWMGGPREQYF. In DNA, the CDR3 is TGTGCCTGGATGGGAGGGCCGAGGGAGCAGTACTTC.

The chain links TRBV4-2 to TRBJ2-7, with D uncertain. This CDR3 region has 15 residues. Germline V CDR1 and CDR2: LGHNA, YNFKEQ. V shed 1 base and J shed 0 bases, with 10 bases lying between them. The CDR3 DNA sequence: TGTGCCAGCAGCCAAGGGGTGGGCGGCTCCTACGAGCAGTACTTC. Residues: CASSQGVGGSYEQYF.

The chain employs TRBV5-1 and TRBJ2-7; 7 positions agree with TRBD1. CDR1 and CDR2 (germline): SGHRS, YFSETQ. Trimming cost V 2 bases and J 3 bases; bases outside gene matches: 5. This CDR3 spans 14 amino acids. The CDR3, as DNA: TGCGCCAGCAGCTTCAACAGGGGAGACTACGAGCAGTACTTC. This encodes CASSFNRGDYEQYF.

The chain is built from TRBV9 and TRBJ1-2; no definite D call. V was pared by 3 bases and J by 8 bases, with 8 bases between. Germline CDR1 SGDLS, CDR2 YYNGEE. The CDR3 loop spans 11 amino acids. The CDR3 region is CASSASRGYTF. Here the CDR3 DNA reads TGTGCCAGCAGCGCCTCTCGGGGCTACACCTTC.

This sequence joins TRBV18 and TRBJ2-3; the D gene is possibly TRBD1 (5 bases). CDR1 is KGHSH and CDR2 is LQKENI in the germline V gene. Trimming took off 1 base at V and 0 bases at J, with 14 bases between the two ends. The CDR3 covers 17 residues. The CDR3 DNA reads as TGTGCCAGCTCACCACGTCCAACAGGCTATAGCACAGATACGCAGTATTTT. This encodes CASSPRPTGYSTDTQYF.

In this sample, this clone turned up a few times. V is TRBV28 and J is TRBJ2-5; D remains ambiguous. Trimming pared 4 bases from V and 3 bases from J, leaving 9 bases between. Germline V gene lookup returns CDR1 MDHEN and CDR2 SYDVKM. The CDR3 spans 13 residues. CDR3 DNA sequence: TGTGCCAGCAGTTCCGGCCGGGAAGAGACCCAGTACTTC. This translates into CASSSGREETQYF.

This clone has just a few counts. The V gene is TRBV5-1, the J gene TRBJ2-7; TRBD1 matches at 8 bases. Germline CDR1 and CDR2: SGHRS and YFSETQ. CDR3 length: 13 residues. Trimming took 4 bases from V and 5 from J; bases not matched to a gene: 5. The CDR3 here is CASSVRGRHEQYF. DNA for the CDR3: TGCGCCAGCAGCGTCAGGGGGCGTCACGAGCAGTACTTC.

Here the CDR3 DNA reads TGTGCCAGTAGCATTGGCCCGCAGGCTTTCGGTATGTACGAGCAGTACTTC. This encodes CASSIGPQAFGMYEQYF. The chain combines TRBV19 with TRBJ2-7; no clear D gene. Germline V gives CDR1 LNHDA, CDR2 SQIVND (reference sequence). V shed 6 bases and J shed 4 bases, with 25 bases lying between them. CDR3 size: 17 residues.

The chain combines TRBV6-5 with TRBJ2-7, with D perhaps matching TRBD2 (7 bases). CDR3 length: 16 residues. The germline V gene encodes CDR1 MNHEY and CDR2 SVGAGI. The V gene lost 0 bases and the J gene lost 5 bases, with 17 bases spanning the gap. The CDR3 here is CASSYSKGGLGNEQYF. CDR3 DNA sequence: TGTGCCAGCAGTTACTCGAAGGGGGGGCTAGGAAACGAGCAGTACTTC.

This chain links TRBV28 with TRBJ1-1; D is ambiguous. The CDR3 consists of 16 residues. CDR1 is MDHEN and CDR2 is SYDVKM in the germline V gene. With 6 bases removed from V and 0 bases from J, the gap between germline ends came to 17 bases. The CDR3 nucleotides are TGTGCCAGCAGGGGTTTGGACGTCCCCATGAACACTGAAGCTTTCTTT. This encodes CASRGLDVPMNTEAFF.

The chain uses TRBV28 and TRBJ1-1, with D unclear. This CDR3 is built from 13 residues. V lost 6 bases, J lost 1 base, and 9 bases lay in between. CDR1 is MDHEN, CDR2 SYDVKM, per germline. The CDR3 spells CASRTTWNTEAFF. The CDR3 coding sequence is TGTGCCAGCAGGACGACCTGGAACACTGAAGCTTTCTTT.

V and J are TRBV5-1 and TRBJ2-7; the D gene is possibly TRBD2 (7 bases). Per germline, CDR1 SGHRS and CDR2 YFSETQ. The CDR3 has 13 residues. Trimming cost V 4 bases and J 5 bases, with 13 bases left between them. CDR3 nucleotide sequence: TGCGCCAGCAGCGCCGCGGGGGCCCACGAGCAGTACTTC. It specifies CASSAAGAHEQYF.

The chain couples TRBV29-1 to TRBJ2-2; D gene ambiguous. The V gene lost 1 base and the J gene lost 1 base, with 4 bases spanning the gap. The CDR3 runs 13 residues. Germline V gene data show CDR1 as SQVTM and CDR2 as ANQGSEA. The CDR3 DNA sequence: TGCAGCGTTGAAGGACAGAACACCGGGGAGCTGTTTTTT. It encodes CSVEGQNTGELFF.

V gene TRBV5-1 combines with J gene TRBJ2-7, with no clear D. This CDR3 has 12 residues. Trimming left V 4 bases short and J 6 bases short, with 11 bases between. Germline V lookup: CDR1 SGHRS, CDR2 YFSETQ. The CDR3 region has the DNA TGCGCCAGCAGCCTTTCCACTACCGAGCAGTACTTC. Protein sequence: CASSLSTTEQYF. The full variable domain, its missing parts supplied by reference TRBV5-1 and TRBJ2-7, is KAGVTQTPRYLIKTRGQQVTLSCSPISGHRSVSWYQQTPGQGLQFLFEYFSETQRNKGNFPGRFSGRQFSNSRSEMNVSTLELGDSALYLCASSLSTTEQYFGPGTRLTVT.

A note on this clone: One junction end does not reproduce the germline sequence, and a read error may be involved. J is TRBJ2-1 and V is TRBV7-8; perhaps D is TRBD1 or TRBD2 (6 bases each). Germline loops: CDR1 SGHVS, CDR2 FQNEAQ. The CDR3 runs 13 residues. The CDR3: CASSLSGGNGQFF. The CDR3 nucleotides are TGTGCCAGCAGCTTATCCGGGGGCAATGGGCAGTTCTTC.

The V gene is TRBV4-2, the J gene TRBJ2-7; possible D gene TRBD2, 6 bases. Germline-derived CDR1 and CDR2 are LGHNA and YNFKEQ. Trimming removed 1 base at V and 4 bases at J, with 8 bases between. This CDR3 contains 13 residues. CDR3 in DNA: TGTGCCAGCAGCCAAGCGGGGGAATACGAGCAGTACTTC. This codes for CASSQAGEYEQYF.

This clone turned up a few times. This CDR3 reads CASNANTEAFF. The CDR3 DNA follows: TGTGCCAGCAACGCGAACACTGAAGCTTTCTTT. The chain links TRBV7-9 to TRBJ1-1; D is unclear. Germline CDR1 reads SEHNR; CDR2 reads FQNEAQ (reference sequence). V lost 7 bases to trimming and J lost 1 base, with 4 bases between them. The CDR3 runs 11 residues. Full variable domain (missing parts from reference TRBV7-9 and TRBJ1-1): DTGVSQNPRHKITKRGQNVTFRCDPISEHNRLYWYRQTLGQGPEFLTYFQNEAQLEKSRLLSDRFSAERPKGSFSTLEIQRTEQGDSAMYLCASNANTEAFFGQGTRLTVV.

The rearrangement links TRBV27 to TRBJ2-7; 7 bases match TRBD1. Germline V gene sequence: CDR1 MNHEY, CDR2 SMNVEV (reference sequence). CDR3 size: 18 residues. V was pared by 4 bases and J by 5 bases, with 20 bases of the junction left unmatched. CDR3: CASSSVGALGQDHNEQYF. CDR3 in DNA: TGTGCCAGCAGTTCAGTTGGAGCACTCGGACAGGACCATAACGAGCAGTACTTC.

The chain is built from TRBV9 and TRBJ1-1; the D is unclear. V was shortened by 0 bases and J by 1 base, with 7 bases between the two germline ends. This CDR3 is 14 amino acids long. Germline loops: CDR1 SGDLS, CDR2 YYNGEE. The chain's CDR3 is CASSVGGENTEAFF. The DNA for the CDR3 is TGTGCCAGCAGCGTAGGTGGGGAGAACACTGAAGCTTTCTTT.

The V call is TRBV27, the J call TRBJ1-6; 10 bases are shared with TRBD1. This CDR3 spans 15 amino acids. The V gene end was trimmed by 4 bases and the J gene end by 4 bases; junction bases not matched to a gene: 1. Germline V gene data show CDR1 as MNHEY and CDR2 as SMNVEV (reference sequence). The CDR3 sequence: CASSWTGGYNSPLHF. CDR3 nucleotides: TGTGCCAGCAGTTGGACAGGGGGATATAATTCACCCCTCCACTTT.

J is TRBJ1-3 and V is TRBV28, with D possibly TRBD1 on 6 matching bases. Germline lookup yields CDR1 MDHEN and CDR2 SYDVKM. CDR3 length: 16 amino acids. With 1 base removed from V and 0 bases from J, the gap between germline ends came to 10 bases. The CDR3 reads CASSLSWTASGNTIYF. CDR3 DNA: TGTGCCAGCAGTTTATCCTGGACAGCCTCTGGAAACACCATATATTTT.

The chain links TRBV2 to TRBJ2-3; D uncertain. V dropped 1 base and J dropped 0 bases, with 11 bases sitting between them. There are 16 residues in the CDR3. CDR1 is SNHLY, CDR2 FYNNEI, per germline. CDR3 residues: CASSEGETSSTDTQYF. The CDR3 DNA reads as TGTGCCAGCAGTGAAGGTGAGACGTCTAGCACAGATACGCAGTATTTT.

V usage is TRBV4-3 and J usage is TRBJ1-5, with D tentatively TRBD1 (6 bases). Germline V CDR1 and CDR2: LGHNA, YSLEER. Deletions cut 2 bases from V and 4 bases from J, with 12 bases between. The CDR3 is made up of 15 amino acids. CDR3: CASSQRGGGNQPQHF. For the CDR3, the DNA is TGCGCCAGCAGCCAACGAGGGGGAGGTAATCAGCCCCAGCATTTT.

This clone was observed once. The chain employs TRBV5-1 and TRBJ1-1; D gene unclear. Germline CDR1 is SGHRS and CDR2 is YFSETQ. Deletions cut 4 bases from V and 0 bases from J, with 10 bases between. CDR3 length: 14 residues. In DNA form, the CDR3 reads TGCGCCAGCAGCCTCTCGCCGCTGAACACTGAAGCTTTCTTT. This encodes CASSLSPLNTEAFF.

This chain uses TRBV27 with TRBJ1-2; maybe TRBD1 (5 bases). This CDR3 is built from 11 residues. V lost 11 bases, J lost 4 bases, and 11 bases lay in between. Germline loops: CDR1 MNHEY, CDR2 SMNVEV (reference sequence). The CDR3 spells CAAGHPYGYTF. The CDR3 region has the DNA TGTGCCGCGGGGCACCCCTATGGCTACACCTTC.

V is TRBV6-5 and J is TRBJ2-5; the D call may be TRBD1 or TRBD2 (5 bases each). The CDR3 is 15 amino acids. Germline assignment: CDR1 MNHEY and CDR2 SVGAGI. Trimming stripped 5 bases from V and 4 bases from J, with 17 bases between. CDR3 DNA sequence: TGTGCCAGCAGTCCGGGGCGCAGGGAAGCAGAGACCCAGTACTTC. Its protein is CASSPGRREAETQYF.